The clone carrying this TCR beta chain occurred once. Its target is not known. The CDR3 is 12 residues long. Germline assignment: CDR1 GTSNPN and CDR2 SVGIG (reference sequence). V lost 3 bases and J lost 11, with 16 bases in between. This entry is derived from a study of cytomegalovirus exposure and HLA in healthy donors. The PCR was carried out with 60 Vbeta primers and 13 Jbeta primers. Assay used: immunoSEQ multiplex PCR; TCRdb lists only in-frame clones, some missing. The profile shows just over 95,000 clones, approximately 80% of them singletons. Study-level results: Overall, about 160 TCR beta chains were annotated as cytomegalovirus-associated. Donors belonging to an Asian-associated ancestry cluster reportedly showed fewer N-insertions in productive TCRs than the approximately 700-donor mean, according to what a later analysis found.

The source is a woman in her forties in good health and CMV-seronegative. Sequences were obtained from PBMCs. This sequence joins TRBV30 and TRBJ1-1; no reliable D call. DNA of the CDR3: TGTGCCTGGAGGACTCAAACCCCATGGGCTTTCTTT. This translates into CAWRTQTPWAFF. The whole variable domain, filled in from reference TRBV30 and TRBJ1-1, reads SQTIHQWPATLVQPVGSPLSLECTVEGTSNPNLYWYRQAAGRGLQLLFYSVGIGQISSEVPQNLSASRPQDRQFILSSKKLLLSDSGFYLCAWRTQTPWAFFGQGTRLTVV.